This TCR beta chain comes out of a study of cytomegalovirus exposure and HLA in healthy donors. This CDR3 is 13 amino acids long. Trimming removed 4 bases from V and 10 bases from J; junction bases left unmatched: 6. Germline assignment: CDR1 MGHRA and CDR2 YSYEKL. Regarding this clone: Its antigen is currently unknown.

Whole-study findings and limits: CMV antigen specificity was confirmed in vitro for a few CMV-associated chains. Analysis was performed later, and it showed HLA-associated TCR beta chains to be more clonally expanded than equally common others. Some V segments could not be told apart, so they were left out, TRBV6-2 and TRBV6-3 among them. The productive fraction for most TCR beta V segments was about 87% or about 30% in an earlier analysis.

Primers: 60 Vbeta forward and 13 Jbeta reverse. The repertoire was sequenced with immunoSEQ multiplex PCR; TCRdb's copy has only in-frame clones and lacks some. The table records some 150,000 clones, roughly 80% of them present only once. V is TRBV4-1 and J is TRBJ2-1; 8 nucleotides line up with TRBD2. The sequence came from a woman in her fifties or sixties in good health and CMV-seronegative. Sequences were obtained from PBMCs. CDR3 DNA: TGCGCCAGCAGCCTAGGGCTAGCGGGCGAGCAGTTCTTC. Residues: CASSLGLAGEQFF.